Presented here are 30 T cell receptor beta chains from one specimen sequenced in a study of T cells after yellow fever vaccination. TCRdb independently ran MiXCR on the 5' RACE reads; one entry per CDR3 protein. Here the sample spans 500,000 to 650,000 distinct CDR3 sequences, roughly 12% being singletons. The starting material was PBMCs, obtained on the day of the yellow fever booster vaccination. Every receptor here comes from a man aged 30 to 39 who received the YFV17D yellow fever vaccine.

This clonotype occurred a few times. This chain joins TRBV6-5 and TRBJ2-2; TRBD2 aligns across 9 bases. CDR3 length: 16 residues. Trimming took 0 bases from V and 6 from J; bases not matched to a gene: 5. Germline loops: CDR1 MNHEY, CDR2 SVGAGI. The CDR3 loop reads CASSYSGGRAAGELFF. As DNA, the CDR3 is TGTGCCAGCAGTTACTCCGGCGGGAGGGCCGCCGGGGAGCTGTTTTTT.

The V gene is TRBV20-1, the J gene TRBJ2-7; TRBD2 matches 8 bases. V dropped 6 bases and J dropped 4; count of bases not matched to a gene: 14. From germline, CDR1 is DFQATT and CDR2 SNEGSKA (reference sequence). The length of the CDR3 is 15 residues. DNA for the CDR3: TGCAGTGCGGGACCCGGGGGGGGAGTCGGATACGAGCAGTACTTC. It translates to CSAGPGGGVGYEQYF.

This clonotype was seen a few times. In nucleotides, the CDR3 is TGCGCCAGCAGCCCGGGACACGGGGATCTGGTCTTTGAAGCTTTCTTT. Translated, it gives CASSPGHGDLVFEAFF. The chain couples TRBV5-1 to TRBJ1-1, with D possibly being TRBD1 (6 bases). Germline-derived CDR1 and CDR2 are SGHRS and YFSETQ. The V and J ends lost 4 bases and 7 bases respectively, with 23 bases between them. The CDR3 has 16 amino acids.

This clonotype was observed a few times. The gene calls are TRBV7-2 and TRBJ2-6; D possibly corresponds to TRBD2 (7 bases). V shed 1 base and J shed 3 bases, with 13 bases lying between them. The germline gives CDR1 SGHTA, CDR2 FQGNSA. The CDR3 runs to 17 residues. In DNA form, the CDR3 reads TGTGCCAGCAGCTTAGGCCGCGGGGGCGGTGGGGCCAACGTCCTGACTTTC. Residues: CASSLGRGGGGANVLTF.

The CDR3 spells CASSRYGDQETQYF. CDR3 coding DNA: TGTGCCAGCAGCAGATACGGGGACCAAGAGACCCAGTACTTC. This sequence joins TRBV7-2 and TRBJ2-5, with D tentatively TRBD2 (5 bases). The CDR3 extends over 14 amino acids. V was cut by 5 bases and J by 0 bases, with 10 bases left in between. Per germline, CDR1 SGHTA and CDR2 FQGNSA.

V and J are TRBV11-2 and TRBJ2-2; D call uncertain. Germline CDR1 is SGHAT and CDR2 is FQNNGV. The CDR3 extends over 14 amino acids. The ends were cut back, 4 bases at V and 4 bases at J, with 10 bases in the middle. The CDR3 is CASSSIYSTGELFF. The CDR3 nucleotides read TGTGCCAGCAGCTCCATCTATAGCACCGGGGAGCTGTTTTTT.

The chain couples TRBV12-3 or TRBV12-4 to TRBJ2-7, with a weak D call TRBD2 (6 bases). The CDR3 has 14 amino acids. Trimming took 9 bases from V and 0 from J, leaving 15 bases between them. This chain's CDR3 is CASTESGSSYEQYF. As DNA, the CDR3 is TGTGCCAGTACTGAATCCGGGAGCTCCTACGAGCAGTACTTC.

The V call is TRBV10-2, the J call TRBJ2-1, with 7 bases matching TRBD2. The CDR3 has 13 residues. From germline, CDR1 is WSHSY and CDR2 SAAADI. After removal of 6 bases from V and 5 bases from J, the junction contained 4 bases not matched to a gene. CDR3 region: CASRASGNNEQFF. The CDR3 coding sequence is TGCGCCAGCAGGGCTAGCGGAAACAATGAGCAGTTCTTC.

The CDR3 here is CAWSVGSPGTYEQYF. The DNA of the CDR3 is TGTGCCTGGAGTGTAGGGTCGCCCGGTACCTACGAGCAGTACTTC. V usage is TRBV30 and J usage is TRBJ2-7; no clear D gene. The germline V gene encodes CDR1 GTSNPN and CDR2 SVGIG (reference sequence). CDR3 length: 15 amino acids. V was cut by 0 bases and J by 2 bases, with 14 bases left in between. The complete variable domain, with remaining parts taken from reference TRBV30 and TRBJ2-7, reads SQTIHQWPATLVQPVGSPLSLECTVEGTSNPNLYWYRQAAGRGLQLLFYSVGIGQISSEVPQNLSASRPQDRQFILSSKKLLLSDSGFYLCAWSVGSPGTYEQYFGPGTRLTVT.

This clonotype has a handful of counts. This chain connects TRBV29-1 to TRBJ2-1, with a possible D match to TRBD1 (5 bases). Germline-derived CDR1 and CDR2 are SQVTM and ANQGSEA. This CDR3 has 17 residues. Trimming removed 4 bases at V and 1 base at J, with 20 bases between. The CDR3 loop reads CSVGQGIGSRSYNEQFF. For the CDR3, the DNA is TGCAGCGTTGGCCAGGGTATCGGCTCAAGGTCCTACAATGAGCAGTTCTTC.

This clonotype was picked up many times. The J gene is TRBJ2-7, the V gene TRBV6-5; 8 bases align to TRBD2. Germline V CDR1 and CDR2: MNHEY, SVGAGI. V shed 0 bases and J 2 bases; nucleotides not matched to a gene: 9. The CDR3 has 17 amino acids. The CDR3 loop is CASSYSWVAGPPYEQYF. CDR3 in DNA: TGTGCCAGCAGTTACTCCTGGGTAGCGGGACCGCCCTACGAGCAGTACTTC.

V usage is TRBV7-9 and J usage is TRBJ2-2; D remains unclear. Germline CDR1 SEHNR, CDR2 FQNEAQ (reference sequence). Trimming shortened V by 5 bases and J by 3 bases, and 10 bases separated the two germline ends. The CDR3 runs to 14 residues. Written as DNA, the CDR3 is TGTGCCAGCAGCCCCGAACCGCACACCGGGGAGCTGTTTTTT. The encoded protein is CASSPEPHTGELFF.

The CDR3 DNA follows: TGCAGTGCTAGAGTCCCACGGGACCCCTACAATGAGCAGTTCTTC. Translation gives CSARVPRDPYNEQFF. The chain links TRBV20-1 to TRBJ2-1, with D perhaps TRBD1 or TRBD2 (5 bases each). Per germline, CDR1 DFQATT and CDR2 SNEGSKA (reference sequence). Trimming stripped 1 base from V and 2 bases from J, with 12 bases between. The CDR3 length is 15 residues.

Many counts were recorded for this clonotype. The chain uses TRBV5-6 and TRBJ2-3; a possible D gene is TRBD1 (5 bases). This CDR3 has 12 amino acids. V lost 4 bases, J lost 4 bases, and 7 bases lay in between. The germline gives CDR1 SGHDT, CDR2 YYEEEE. In nucleotides, the CDR3 is TGTGCCAGCAGCCCAGGGTCAGATACGCAGTATTTT. Its translation is CASSPGSDTQYF.

This clonotype was counted between two and nine times. This sequence joins TRBV30 and TRBJ2-5, with 8 bases aligning to TRBD2. Germline CDR1 reads GTSNPN; CDR2 reads SVGIG (reference sequence). This CDR3 spans 17 amino acids. The junction had 10 bases not matched to a gene; V was cut back by 0 bases and J by 1 base. The DNA of the CDR3 is TGTGCCTGGAGTGTGTTTTTTACTAGCGGAACCCAAGAGACCCAGTACTTC. Encoded protein: CAWSVFFTSGTQETQYF.

This clonotype was observed a handful of times. This sequence joins TRBV5-1 and TRBJ2-7; no reliable D call. V dropped 1 base and J dropped 5 bases, with 7 bases sitting between them. Germline V gene lookup returns CDR1 SGHRS and CDR2 YFSETQ. The CDR3 has 12 amino acids. In DNA, the CDR3 is TGCGCCAGCAGCTTGTCTACGAACGAGCAGTACTTC. As protein: CASSLSTNEQYF.

The chain employs TRBV6-2 or TRBV6-3 and TRBJ1-5, with unresolved D. Trimming cost V 0 bases and J 0 bases, with 12 bases left between them. Germline V gene lookup returns CDR1 MNHEY and CDR2 SVGEGT. CDR3 length: 17 residues. The DNA for the CDR3 is TGTGCCAGCAGTTACTCATTGGGATTTTATAGCAATCAGCCCCAGCATTTT. It yields the protein CASSYSLGFYSNQPQHF.

This clonotype has only a few counts. This rearrangement joins TRBV6-1 to TRBJ1-2; perhaps TRBD1 as D (5 bases). CDR3 length: 14 residues. Trimming pared 2 bases from V and 5 bases from J, leaving 12 bases between. Germline CDR1 reads MNHNS; CDR2 reads SASEGT. The CDR3 sequence: CASSEITGPYGYTF. CDR3 nucleotides: TGTGCCAGCAGTGAAATTACGGGGCCTTATGGCTACACCTTC.

The gene calls are TRBV28 and TRBJ2-3; D gene unclear. V was trimmed by 9 bases and J by 1 base, leaving 11 bases between them. The CDR3 runs to 13 residues. Germline CDR1 MDHEN, CDR2 SYDVKM. Here the CDR3 reads CASLTGGTDTQYF. The CDR3 nucleotides are TGTGCCAGTTTGACTGGGGGCACAGATACGCAGTATTTT. The full variable domain, its missing parts supplied by reference TRBV28 and TRBJ2-3, is DVKVTQSSRYLVKRTGEKVFLECVQDMDHENMFWYRQDPGLGLRLIYFSYDVKMKEKGDIPEGYSVSREKKERFSLILESASTNQTSMYLCASLTGGTDTQYFGPGTRLTVL.

A few counts support this clonotype. The chain carries TRBV7-9 and TRBJ2-1, with D unresolved. V was clipped by 1 base and J by 12 bases, with 13 bases between them. Germline V gene lookup returns CDR1 SEHNR and CDR2 FQNEAQ (reference sequence). The CDR3 has 13 residues. The CDR3 region is CASSLDVARAQFF. The CDR3 nucleotides are TGTGCCAGCAGCTTAGATGTAGCTCGAGCGCAGTTCTTC.

This clonotype appeared a few times. This sequence joins TRBV9 and TRBJ2-7; perhaps D is TRBD1 or TRBD2 (5 bases each). Germline CDR1 SGDLS, CDR2 YYNGEE. The length of the CDR3 is 14 residues. Trimming shortened V by 1 base and J by 0 bases, and 8 bases separated the two germline ends. CDR3 sequence reads: CASSVSGTSYEQYF. CDR3 nucleotides: TGTGCCAGCAGCGTATCAGGGACCTCCTACGAGCAGTACTTC.

This clonotype occurred a few times. The chain has TRBV19 and TRBJ2-7; TRBD1 aligns across 7 bases. The CDR3 is 14 amino acids. From germline, CDR1 is LNHDA and CDR2 SQIVND (reference sequence). After removal of 4 bases from V and 4 bases from J, the junction contained 7 bases not matched to a gene. The chain's CDR3 is CASSTTGARYEQYF. The DNA for the CDR3 is TGTGCCAGTAGTACAACAGGGGCGAGATACGAGCAGTACTTC.

This clonotype showed up just a few times. The J gene is TRBJ2-2, the V gene TRBV9; D might be TRBD2 (5 bases). V was cut by 0 bases and J by 9 bases, with 15 bases left in between. The germline CDR1 and CDR2 sequences are SGDLS and YYNGEE. The CDR3 contains 15 residues. CDR3 residues: CASSVVAGGHRELFF. The DNA of the CDR3 is TGTGCCAGCAGCGTAGTGGCAGGCGGGCACCGGGAGCTGTTTTTT.

The chain joins TRBV5-1 to TRBJ1-4; possible D gene TRBD1, 5 bases. The germline CDR1 and CDR2 sequences are SGHRS and YFSETQ. Trimming left V 4 bases short and J 4 bases short, with 11 bases between. The CDR3 runs to 14 residues. CDR3 residues: CASSPGGVNEKLFF. Here the CDR3 DNA reads TGCGCCAGCAGCCCGGGGGGGGTTAATGAAAAACTGTTTTTT.

V is TRBV20-1 and J is TRBJ2-1, with D perhaps being TRBD1 or TRBD2 (7 bases each). V lost 7 bases and J lost 7, with 17 bases in between. Germline-derived CDR1 and CDR2 are DFQATT and SNEGSKA (reference sequence). The CDR3 length is 13 residues. In DNA, the CDR3 is TGCAGTGTCGAGTCCCAGGGGGGGAATGAGCAGTTCTTC. Protein: CSVESQGGNEQFF.

CDR3 sequence reads: CSAVGRTGANVLTF. The CDR3 coding sequence is TGCAGTGCTGTAGGGCGAACTGGGGCCAACGTCCTGACTTTC. V is TRBV20-1 and J is TRBJ2-6; unclear D gene. This CDR3 contains 14 residues. Germline V gives CDR1 DFQATT, CDR2 SNEGSKA (reference sequence). Trimming took off 5 bases at V and 2 bases at J, with 10 bases between the two ends.

This clonotype was observed at least ten times. This chain connects TRBV3-1 to TRBJ2-5; unclear D gene. CDR3 size: 12 residues. The germline V gene has CDR1 LGHDT and CDR2 YNNKEL (reference sequence). V dropped 9 bases and J dropped 2 bases, with 10 bases sitting between them. The CDR3 coding sequence is TGTGCCAGTAGTATACGGCAAGAGACCCAGTACTTC. Amino acid sequence: CASSIRQETQYF.

This clonotype was seen a handful of times. The chain couples TRBV7-2 to TRBJ1-5; D uncertain. CDR1 and CDR2 (germline): SGHTA, FQGNSA. V lost 1 base and J lost 0, with 4 bases in between. This CDR3 is built from 14 residues. The CDR3 DNA is TGTGCCAGCAGCTTAGAAAATAGCAATCAGCCCCAGCATTTT. Its protein is CASSLENSNQPQHF.

The sample holds many counts of this clonotype. The chain is built from TRBV30 and TRBJ2-3; D gene unclear. There are 11 residues in the CDR3. Trimming took off 2 bases at V and 2 bases at J, with 2 bases between the two ends. Looked up from germline, CDR1 is GTSNPN and CDR2 is SVGIG (reference sequence). The CDR3 region has the DNA TGTGCCTGGAGTTCCACAGATACGCAGTATTTT. Translated: CAWSSTDTQYF.

This rearrangement joins TRBV12-3 or TRBV12-4 to TRBJ2-5, with 9 bases that match TRBD2. The CDR3 extends over 14 amino acids. V lost 6 bases, J lost 4 bases, and 6 bases stayed unmatched. Here the CDR3 DNA reads TGTGCCAGCAGCTTTAGCGGGAGCGGAGAGACCCAGTACTTC. Protein sequence: CASSFSGSGETQYF.